A selection of T cell receptor beta chains follows, all from one sample in a study of T-cell reconstitution after alpha-beta-depleted transplantation in children. Each CDR3 protein is one row after TCRdb ran MiXCR on the PCR reads. The table has 90,000 to 100,000 distinct CDR3 sequences, over 9% seen once. The source was PBMCs from the stem cell graft donor, collected from the stem cell graft. The receptors originated from a human donor who donated a stem cell graft to a child with inherited bone marrow failure. CDR3s include the opening cysteine and the closing phenylalanine or tryptophan. Each record gives: J gene, V gene, clone size, D gene, CDR3 protein, CDR3 DNA. A D gene is named only where the DNA matches it firmly. Clone size is stated in some rows and not others, as once, few, many or a class when expanded.

J gene: TRBJ1-1; V gene: TRBV7-9; clone size: -; D gene: -; CDR3 protein: CASSGRSASTTEAFF; CDR3 DNA: TGTGCCAGCAGCGGTAGGTCCGCAAGTACCACTGAAGCTTTCTTT
J gene: TRBJ2-2; V gene: TRBV24-1; clone size: many; D gene: -; CDR3 protein: CASGPSTALGGELFF; CDR3 DNA: TGTGCCTCCGGCCCCTCGACAGCCCTGGGCGGGGAGCTGTTTTTT
J gene: TRBJ1-4; V gene: TRBV7-8; clone size: many; D gene: TRBD1; CDR3 protein: CASSSSGGMREKLFF; CDR3 DNA: TGTGCCAGCAGTTCCTCAGGGGGCATGCGTGAAAAACTGTTTTTT
J gene: TRBJ1-2; V gene: TRBV25-1; clone size: many; D gene: -; CDR3 protein: CASSEPTGTDGGYTF; CDR3 DNA: TGTGCCAGCAGTGAACCAACCGGGACCGACGGCGGCTACACCTTC
J gene: TRBJ2-3; V gene: TRBV12-3/TRBV12-4; clone size: many; D gene: -; CDR3 protein: CASRTQPNTQYF; CDR3 DNA: TGTGCCAGCAGGACCCAGCCCAATACGCAGTATTTT
J gene: TRBJ1-1; V gene: TRBV7-9; clone size: -; D gene: TRBD1; CDR3 protein: CASSPRDRGWNTEAFF; CDR3 DNA: TGTGCCAGCAGCCCCCGGGACAGGGGATGGAACACTGAAGCTTTCTTT
J gene: TRBJ2-3; V gene: TRBV20-1; clone size: -; D gene: -; CDR3 protein: CSARVGGWSTDTQYF; CDR3 DNA: TGCAGTGCTAGAGTCGGGGGATGGAGCACAGATACGCAGTATTTT
J gene: TRBJ1-4; V gene: TRBV2; clone size: many; D gene: -; CDR3 protein: CASQDATNEKLFF; CDR3 DNA: TGTGCCAGCCAGGATGCAACTAATGAAAAACTGTTTTTT
J gene: TRBJ2-5; V gene: TRBV7-6; clone size: many; D gene: -; CDR3 protein: CASSLGDLETQYF; CDR3 DNA: TGTGCCAGCAGCTTAGGGGACTTAGAGACCCAGTACTTC
J gene: TRBJ2-3; V gene: TRBV7-2; clone size: many; D gene: TRBD1; CDR3 protein: CASSLQGATQYF; CDR3 DNA: TGTGCCAGCAGCTTACAGGGGGCAACGCAGTATTTT
J gene: TRBJ1-3; V gene: TRBV7-2; clone size: many; D gene: -; CDR3 protein: CASSSGWISGNTIYF; CDR3 DNA: TGTGCCAGCAGCTCGGGTTGGATCTCTGGAAACACCATATATTTT
J gene: TRBJ1-2; V gene: TRBV7-9; clone size: few; D gene: -; CDR3 protein: CASSLGWESHF; CDR3 DNA: TGTGCCAGCAGCTTAGGCTGGGAATCCCACTTC
J gene: TRBJ1-5; V gene: TRBV7-9; clone size: many; D gene: TRBD1; CDR3 protein: CASSSGQGPQPQHF; CDR3 DNA: TGTGCCAGCAGTTCGGGACAGGGACCTCAGCCCCAGCATTTT
J gene: TRBJ1-2; V gene: TRBV20-1; clone size: many; D gene: -; CDR3 protein: CSASIWDYGYTF; CDR3 DNA: TGCAGTGCTAGTATCTGGGACTATGGCTACACCTTC
J gene: TRBJ2-3; V gene: TRBV11-2; clone size: -; D gene: TRBD2; CDR3 protein: CASSRGSTGGGATDTQYF; CDR3 DNA: TGTGCCAGCAGCCGAGGGAGTACGGGCGGGGGAGCCACAGATACGCAGTATTTT
J gene: TRBJ2-1; V gene: TRBV29-1; clone size: -; D gene: -; CDR3 protein: CSVPRVGFDEQFF; CDR3 DNA: TGCAGCGTCCCCCGCGTGGGGTTTGATGAGCAGTTCTTC
J gene: TRBJ2-2; V gene: TRBV25-1; clone size: many; D gene: -; CDR3 protein: CASSAPGQLTGELFF; CDR3 DNA: TGTGCCAGCAGTGCTCCGGGACAACTCACCGGGGAGCTGTTTTTT
J gene: TRBJ1-5; V gene: TRBV19; clone size: -; D gene: -; CDR3 protein: CASSITNQPQHF; CDR3 DNA: TGTGCCAGTAGCATTACAAATCAGCCCCAGCATTTT
J gene: TRBJ2-5; V gene: TRBV29-1; clone size: -; D gene: TRBD2; CDR3 protein: CSGGLAGSETQYF; CDR3 DNA: TGCAGCGGAGGACTAGCGGGATCTGAGACCCAGTACTTC